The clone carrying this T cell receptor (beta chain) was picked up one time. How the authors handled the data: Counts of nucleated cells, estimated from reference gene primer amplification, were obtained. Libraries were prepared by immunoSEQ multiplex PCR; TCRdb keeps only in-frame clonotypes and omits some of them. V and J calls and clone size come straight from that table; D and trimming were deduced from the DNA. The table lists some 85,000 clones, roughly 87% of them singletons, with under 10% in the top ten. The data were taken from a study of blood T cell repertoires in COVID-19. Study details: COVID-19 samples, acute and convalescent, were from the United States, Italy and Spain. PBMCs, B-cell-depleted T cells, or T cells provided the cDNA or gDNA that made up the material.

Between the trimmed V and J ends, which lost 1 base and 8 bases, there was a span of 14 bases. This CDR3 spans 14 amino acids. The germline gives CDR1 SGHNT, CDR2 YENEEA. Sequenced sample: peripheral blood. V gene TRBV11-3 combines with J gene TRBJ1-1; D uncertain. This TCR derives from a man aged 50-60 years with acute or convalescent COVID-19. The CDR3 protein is CASSLGPEKREAFF. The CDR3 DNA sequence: TGTGCCAGCAGCTTAGGACCAGAAAAGAGGGAAGCTTTCTTT.